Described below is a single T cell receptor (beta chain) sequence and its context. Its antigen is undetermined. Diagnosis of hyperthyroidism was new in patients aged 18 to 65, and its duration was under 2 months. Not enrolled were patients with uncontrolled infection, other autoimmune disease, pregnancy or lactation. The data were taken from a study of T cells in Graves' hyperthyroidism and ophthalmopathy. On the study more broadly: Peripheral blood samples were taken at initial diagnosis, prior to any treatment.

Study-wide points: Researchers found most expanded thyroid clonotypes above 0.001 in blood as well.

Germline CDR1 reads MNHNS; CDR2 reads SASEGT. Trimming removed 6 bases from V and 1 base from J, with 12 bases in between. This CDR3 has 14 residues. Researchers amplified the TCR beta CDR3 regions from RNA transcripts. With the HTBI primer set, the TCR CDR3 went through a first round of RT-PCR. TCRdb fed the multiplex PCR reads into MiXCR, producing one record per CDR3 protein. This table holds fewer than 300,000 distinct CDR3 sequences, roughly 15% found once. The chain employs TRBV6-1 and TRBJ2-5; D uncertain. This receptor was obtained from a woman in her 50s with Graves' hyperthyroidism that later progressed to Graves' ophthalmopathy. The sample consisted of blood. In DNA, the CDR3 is TGTGCCAGCAGCGGGTTTTCGTTCCAAGAGACCCAGTACTTC. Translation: CASSGFSFQETQYF.